One T cell receptor beta chain is described in this entry. V dropped 1 base and J dropped 5; count of bases not matched to a gene: 7. CDR1 SGHRS and CDR2 YFSETQ come from the germline V gene. The CDR3 extends over 16 amino acids. The data belong to a study of control samples from healthy donors and cancer patients. Clones were read by immunoSEQ multiplex PCR, and TCRdb kept only the in-frame ones, dropping some. The table includes about 180,000 clones, 90% to 95% detected once. The sample was blood. The sequence came from a woman aged 18-29 years in good health. The chain is built from TRBV5-1 and TRBJ2-5, with 11 bases aligning to TRBD2. The CDR3 DNA reads as TGCGCCAGCAGCTTGCCAACTAGCGGGGGTAGGGAGACCCAGTACTTC. Translated: CASSLPTSGGRETQYF.